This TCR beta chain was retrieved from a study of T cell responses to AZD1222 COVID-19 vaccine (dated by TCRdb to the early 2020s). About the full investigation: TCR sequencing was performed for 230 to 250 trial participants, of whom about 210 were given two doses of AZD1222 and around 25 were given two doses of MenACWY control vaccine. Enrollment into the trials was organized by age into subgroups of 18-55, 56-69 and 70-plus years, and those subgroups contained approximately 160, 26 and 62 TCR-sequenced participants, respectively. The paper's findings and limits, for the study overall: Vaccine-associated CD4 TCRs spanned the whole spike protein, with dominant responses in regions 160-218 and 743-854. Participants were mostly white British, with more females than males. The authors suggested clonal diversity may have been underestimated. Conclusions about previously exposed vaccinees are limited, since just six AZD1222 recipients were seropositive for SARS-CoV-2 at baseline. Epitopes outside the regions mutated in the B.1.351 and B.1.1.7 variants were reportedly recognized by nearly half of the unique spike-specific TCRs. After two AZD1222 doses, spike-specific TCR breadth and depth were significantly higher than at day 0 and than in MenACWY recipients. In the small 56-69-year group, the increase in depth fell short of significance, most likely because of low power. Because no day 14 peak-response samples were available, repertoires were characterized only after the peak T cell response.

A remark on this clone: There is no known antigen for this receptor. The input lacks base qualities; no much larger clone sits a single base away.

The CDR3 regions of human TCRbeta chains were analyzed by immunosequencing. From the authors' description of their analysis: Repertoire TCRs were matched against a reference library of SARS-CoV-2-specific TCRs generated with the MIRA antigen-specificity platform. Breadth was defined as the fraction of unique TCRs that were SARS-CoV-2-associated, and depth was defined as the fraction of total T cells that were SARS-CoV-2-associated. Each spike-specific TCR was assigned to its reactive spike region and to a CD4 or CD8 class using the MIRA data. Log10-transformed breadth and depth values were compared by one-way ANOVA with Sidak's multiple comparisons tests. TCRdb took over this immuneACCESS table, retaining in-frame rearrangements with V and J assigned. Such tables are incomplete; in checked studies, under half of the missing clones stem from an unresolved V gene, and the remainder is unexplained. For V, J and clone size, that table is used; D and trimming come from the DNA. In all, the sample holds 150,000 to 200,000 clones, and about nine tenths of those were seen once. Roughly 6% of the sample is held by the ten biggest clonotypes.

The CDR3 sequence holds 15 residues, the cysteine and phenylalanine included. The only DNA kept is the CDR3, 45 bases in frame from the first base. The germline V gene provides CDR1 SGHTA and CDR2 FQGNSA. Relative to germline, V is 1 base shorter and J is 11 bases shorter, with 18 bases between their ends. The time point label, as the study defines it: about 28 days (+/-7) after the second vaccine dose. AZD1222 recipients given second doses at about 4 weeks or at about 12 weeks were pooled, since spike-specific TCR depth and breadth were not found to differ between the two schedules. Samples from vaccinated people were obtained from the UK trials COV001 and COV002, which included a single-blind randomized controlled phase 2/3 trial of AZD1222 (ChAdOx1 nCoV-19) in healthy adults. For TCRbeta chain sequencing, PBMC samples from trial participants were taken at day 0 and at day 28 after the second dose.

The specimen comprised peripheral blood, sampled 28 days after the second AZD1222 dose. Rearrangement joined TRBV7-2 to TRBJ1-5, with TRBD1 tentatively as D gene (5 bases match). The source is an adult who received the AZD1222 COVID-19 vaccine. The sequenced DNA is TGTGCCAGCAGCTTAGGGGGCCGTCTTGGGATGGCCCAGCATTTT. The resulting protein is CASSLGGRLGMAQHF.